This T cell receptor beta chain was identified during a study of blood T cell repertoires in COVID-19. Study details: Specimens from acute and convalescent COVID-19 originated in the United States, Italy and Spain. PBMCs, B-cell-depleted T cells, or T cells were the source of the cDNA or gDNA that made up the material.

Germline-derived CDR1 and CDR2 are PRHDT and FYEKMQ (reference sequence). The CDR3 covers 14 residues. V lost 5 bases, J lost 2 bases, and 13 bases lay in between. Source study methods: Quantification of nucleated cells was approximated via reference gene primer amplification. Here immunoSEQ multiplex PCR was the method, and the copy in TCRdb shows in-frame clones only, minus some. The DNA gave D and trimming, while V, J and clone size come from that table. The data show more than 200,000 clones, about 85% seen once. The clonotype comes from a woman in her 30s with acute COVID-19. The sequencing sample was made of PBMCs or T cells enriched from blood (not recorded which). The chain carries TRBV13 and TRBJ2-7; a possible D gene is TRBD2 (5 bases). This CDR3 reads CASSHGSGTYEQYF. The CDR3 nucleotides are TGTGCCAGCAGCCACGGCTCGGGAACCTACGAGCAGTACTTC.